The 13 T cell receptor beta chains presented below share a single source sample, sequenced in a study of T cells in Graves' hyperthyroidism and ophthalmopathy. Amplified regions were TCR beta CDR3 sequences from RNA transcripts. Primed by the HTBI set, a first-round RT-PCR was run on the TCR CDR3. TCRdb re-derived calls from the multiplex PCR reads in MiXCR, one entry per CDR3 protein. The sample includes roughly 500,000 distinct CDR3 sequences, 40% to 55% of them seen just once. The sequenced sample consisted of peripheral blood or thyroid tissue (not recorded which). These TCRs come from an adult woman with Graves' disease, either hyperthyroidism or ophthalmopathy (not recorded which).

This clonotype was picked up many times. This sequence joins TRBV2 and TRBJ2-7; unclear D gene. V was cut by 6 bases and J by 6 bases, with 12 bases left in between. CDR1 is SNHLY and CDR2 is FYNNEI in the germline V gene. CDR3 size: 12 residues. The CDR3 DNA reads as TGTGCCAGCAGGTCTCCCAGTCTCGAGCAGTACTTC. Its translation: CASRSPSLEQYF.

This clonotype was seen at least ten times. The chain uses TRBV2 and TRBJ1-6, with D perhaps TRBD1 (5 bases). Germline V gene data show CDR1 as SNHLY and CDR2 as FYNNEI. V lost 2 bases and J 4 bases, leaving 15 bases between the germline ends. The CDR3 is made up of 17 amino acids. The CDR3 loop is CASSENALDSYNSPLHF. The CDR3 DNA is TGTGCCAGCAGTGAAAATGCCTTAGACAGTTATAATTCACCCCTCCACTTT.

On this clonotype itself: Lacking the conserved final phenylalanine or tryptophan, this CDR3 likely reflects a read error. The chain uses TRBV9 and TRBJ1-5; perhaps TRBD1 as D (5 bases). In germline, CDR1 is SGDLS, CDR2 YYNGEE. The ends were cut back, 3 bases at V and 7 bases at J, with 29 bases in the middle. This CDR3 has 19 residues. The CDR3 region has the DNA TGTGCCAGCAGCGCCAGTAGGTATCGGGGCGGGGTAAGGAAGCAGCCCCAGCATTGT. Translated: CASSASRYRGGVRKQPQHC.

This clonotype appeared once. A read error may produce the germline difference seen at one junction end. The rearrangement uses TRBV10-3 and TRBJ2-6; D is ambiguous. Germline V gene data show CDR1 as ENHRY and CDR2 as SYGVKD. The CDR3 totals 15 residues. CDR3 residues: CATRDHSSRANVLTF. The CDR3 nucleotides are TGTGCCACCCGAGACCATAGCTCTAGGGCCAACGTCCTGACTTTC.

This clonotype was recorded a few times. At one boundary the junction diverges from the germline segment, which might be a read error. The J gene is TRBJ1-5, the V gene TRBV4-1; D may be TRBD1 (5 bases). The CDR3 runs 14 residues. Germline CDR1 MGHRA, CDR2 YSYEKL. This CDR3 reads CASSVRQPNQPQHF. CDR3 DNA sequence: TGTGCCAGCAGCGTAAGACAGCCCAATCAGCCCCAGCATTTT.

The chain is built from TRBV10-3 and TRBJ2-7; 7 nucleotides match TRBD2. Germline lookup yields CDR1 ENHRY and CDR2 SYGVKD. Trimming removed 2 bases from V and 6 bases from J; junction bases left unmatched: 7. The CDR3 has 14 residues. CDR3 nucleotides: TGTGCCATCAGTGAGGGTCAGCGGGGCTCCGAGCAGTACTTC. It specifies CAISEGQRGSEQYF.

This clonotype was seen at least ten times. This chain links TRBV15 with TRBJ1-1; D may be TRBD1 (6 bases). Germline V gene lookup returns CDR1 LNHNV and CDR2 YYDKDF (reference sequence). The CDR3 has 14 amino acids. Trimming removed 3 bases at V and 4 bases at J, with 12 bases between. This CDR3 is CATSSGGWRTEAFF. The CDR3 bases are TGTGCCACCAGCAGTGGGGGCTGGCGCACTGAAGCTTTCTTT.

This chain uses TRBV7-9 with TRBJ2-7; the D gene is possibly TRBD1 (5 bases). Per the germline V gene, CDR1 is SEHNR and CDR2 is FQNEAQ (reference sequence). V was cut by 4 bases and J by 5 bases, with 18 bases left in between. This CDR3 has 15 residues. This CDR3 is CASSSKPSRADEQYF. CDR3 nucleotide sequence: TGTGCCAGCAGCTCCAAGCCCTCCAGGGCAGACGAGCAGTACTTC.

V usage is TRBV7-7 and J usage is TRBJ2-5, with D possibly being TRBD2 (5 bases). The germline V gene has CDR1 SSHAT and CDR2 FNYEAQ (reference sequence). The CDR3 covers 14 residues. The V gene lost 5 bases and the J gene lost 2 bases, with 12 bases spanning the gap. The chain's CDR3 is CASSAREGQETQYF. Written as DNA, the CDR3 is TGTGCCAGCAGCGCCCGCGAGGGTCAAGAGACCCAGTACTTC.

The sample holds many counts of this clonotype. The rearrangement uses TRBV9 and TRBJ2-7, with D maybe TRBD1 (6 bases). Germline V gives CDR1 SGDLS, CDR2 YYNGEE. The V end was cut by 4 bases, the J end by 2 bases, with 16 bases between. CDR3 size: 15 residues. CDR3 sequence reads: CASSPAGTPAYEQYF. The CDR3, as DNA: TGTGCCAGCAGCCCCGCCGGGACACCCGCCTACGAGCAGTACTTC.

This clonotype occurred once. The V and J genes are TRBV4-1 and TRBJ2-5, with a possible D match to TRBD1 (6 bases). This CDR3 has 15 residues. CDR1 MGHRA and CDR2 YSYEKL come from the germline V gene. The ends were cut back, 0 bases at V and 3 bases at J, with 11 bases in the middle. In nucleotides, the CDR3 is TGCGCCAGCAGCCAAGATGGGACAACTGAAGAGACCCAGTACTTC. Translated: CASSQDGTTEETQYF.

This clonotype showed up just a few times. The chain is built from TRBV27 and TRBJ2-7; D is unresolved. Germline CDR1 MNHEY, CDR2 SMNVEV (reference sequence). The CDR3 runs 14 residues. V was pared by 2 bases and J by 0 bases, with 8 bases between. The CDR3: CASSLAYASYEQYF. DNA for the CDR3: TGTGCCAGCAGTTTAGCGTATGCCTCCTACGAGCAGTACTTC.

Written as DNA, the CDR3 is TGTGCCAGCAGTTCAGGGGGCGATTCAAACCTTCAAGAGACCCAGTACTTC. The encoded protein is CASSSGGDSNLQETQYF. The chain combines TRBV28 with TRBJ2-5, with TRBD1 matching over 8 bases. The CDR3 has 17 residues. Germline assignment: CDR1 MDHEN and CDR2 SYDVKM. With 4 bases clipped from V and 2 bases from J, the junction kept 12 bases outside the gene matches.